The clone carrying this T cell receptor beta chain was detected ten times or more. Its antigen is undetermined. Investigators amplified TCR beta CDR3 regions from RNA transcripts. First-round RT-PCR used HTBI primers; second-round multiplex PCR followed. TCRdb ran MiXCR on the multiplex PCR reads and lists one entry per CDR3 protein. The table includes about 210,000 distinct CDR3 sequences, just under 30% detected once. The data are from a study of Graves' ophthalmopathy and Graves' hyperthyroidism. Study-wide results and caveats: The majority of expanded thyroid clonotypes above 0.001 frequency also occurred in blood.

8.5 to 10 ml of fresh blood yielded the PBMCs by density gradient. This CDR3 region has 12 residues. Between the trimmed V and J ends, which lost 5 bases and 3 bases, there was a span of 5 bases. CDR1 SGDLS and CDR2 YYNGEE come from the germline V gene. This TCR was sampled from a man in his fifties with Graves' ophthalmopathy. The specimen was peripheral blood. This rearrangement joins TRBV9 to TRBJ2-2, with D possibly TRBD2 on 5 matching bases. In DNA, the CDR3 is TGTGCCAGCAGGAGGGACACCGGGGAGCTGTTTTTT. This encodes CASRRDTGELFF.